A single sample is the source of the 14 T cell receptor beta chains below, sequenced in a study of early T cells in non-severe SARS-CoV-2 infection. TCRdb fed the 5' RACE reads into MiXCR, producing one record per CDR3 protein. This table holds 68,000 or so distinct CDR3 sequences, about 12% found once. The sequencing input was whole blood. These receptors were obtained from an adult who was a healthcare worker with PCR-confirmed SARS-CoV-2 infection or an uninfected control (not recorded which).

This rearrangement joins TRBV6-2 or TRBV6-3 to TRBJ2-2; D unresolved. V was shortened by 0 bases and J by 7 bases, with 6 bases between the two germline ends. Germline CDR1 MNHEY, CDR2 SVGEGT. The CDR3 spans 13 residues. The CDR3 loop reads CASSYSGIGELFF. The CDR3 region has the DNA TGTGCCAGCAGTTACTCGGGTATCGGGGAGCTGTTTTTT.

This clonotype was observed at least ten times. The rearrangement uses TRBV11-2 and TRBJ1-1; D ambiguous. Germline CDR1 SGHAT, CDR2 FQNNGV. With 5 bases removed from V and 5 bases from J, the gap between germline ends came to 18 bases. This CDR3 contains 15 residues. DNA for the CDR3: TGTGCCAGCAGCCCATCCGACCGGGGATGGACTGAAGCTTTCTTT. As protein: CASSPSDRGWTEAFF.

This clonotype was seen only a few times. The CDR3 region is CAAGQGASHEQYF. CDR3 coding DNA: TGTGCCGCGGGACAGGGGGCTTCGCACGAGCAGTACTTC. V and J are TRBV3-1 and TRBJ2-7; 12 nucleotides line up with TRBD1. CDR1 is LGHDT, CDR2 YNNKEL, per germline (reference sequence). Losses at the gene ends were 11 bases for V and 5 bases for J; bases not matched to a gene: 7. The CDR3 is 13 residues long.

This clonotype was seen a handful of times. V is TRBV2 and J is TRBJ2-3; D is possibly TRBD2 (6 bases). The CDR3 consists of 13 residues. Trimming shortened V by 6 bases and J by 1 base, and 8 bases separated the two germline ends. Per germline, CDR1 SNHLY and CDR2 FYNNEI. CDR3 in amino acids: CASRASGTDTQYF. As DNA, the CDR3 is TGTGCCAGCAGAGCTAGCGGCACAGATACGCAGTATTTT.

The chain links TRBV20-1 to TRBJ2-7, with D unresolved. Trimming took 7 bases from V and 1 from J, leaving 17 bases between them. This CDR3 region has 14 residues. The germline V gene encodes CDR1 DFQATT and CDR2 SNEGSKA (reference sequence). CDR3 protein: CSVLGFGRSYEQYF. CDR3 DNA sequence: TGCAGTGTGCTAGGCTTCGGAAGGTCCTACGAGCAGTACTTC.

The V gene is TRBV20-1, the J gene TRBJ2-3; D gene uncertain. This CDR3 has 13 residues. V was trimmed by 7 bases and J by 6 bases, leaving 17 bases between them. Looked up from germline, CDR1 is DFQATT and CDR2 is SNEGSKA (reference sequence). CDR3 protein: CSVMLGILDTQYF. In DNA form, the CDR3 reads TGCAGTGTTATGCTTGGCATTTTGGATACGCAGTATTTT.

This clonotype was counted only a few times. The rearrangement links TRBV6-1 to TRBJ2-2, with D possibly matching TRBD1 (5 bases). Germline lookup yields CDR1 MNHNS and CDR2 SASEGT. The length of the CDR3 is 16 residues. The V end was cut by 1 base, the J end by 3 bases, with 12 bases between. DNA for the CDR3: TGTGCCAGCAGTGAAGGGGGCAGACTCCACACCGGGGAGCTGTTTTTT. Translation gives CASSEGGRLHTGELFF.

The chain recombines TRBV11-2 with TRBJ1-6; tentative D call: TRBD1 (5 bases). Germline-derived CDR1 and CDR2 are SGHAT and FQNNGV. The CDR3 extends over 17 amino acids. The V and J ends lost 3 bases and 8 bases respectively, with 20 bases between them. Here the CDR3 reads CASSFQNWGTPHSPLHF. Here the CDR3 DNA reads TGTGCCAGCAGCTTTCAAAACTGGGGGACTCCCCATTCACCCCTCCACTTT.

This clonotype came up a few times. V usage is TRBV25-1 and J usage is TRBJ1-2; D unresolved. Trimming removed 7 bases from V and 4 bases from J, with 13 bases in between. CDR3 length equals 13 residues. Germline CDR1 reads MGHDK; CDR2 reads SYGVNS. CDR3 loop: CASKGPAGYGYTF. The CDR3, as DNA: TGTGCCAGCAAGGGCCCAGCGGGCTATGGCTACACCTTC.

The V call is TRBV11-1, the J call TRBJ2-5; D is possibly TRBD1 (5 bases). Germline V gene lookup returns CDR1 SGHAT and CDR2 FQDESV (reference sequence). Trimming removed 5 bases from V and 1 base from J, with 14 bases in between. The CDR3 is 15 residues long. As DNA, the CDR3 is TGTGCCAGCAGCCCGCCCGGGCAGGGCCAAGAGACCCAGTACTTC. Translation: CASSPPGQGQETQYF.

This clonotype has at least ten counts. The chain carries TRBV5-5 and TRBJ2-3; D is uncertain. Germline V gene data show CDR1 as SGHKS and CDR2 as YYEKEE (reference sequence). The CDR3 spans 12 residues. Trimming left V 3 bases short and J 4 bases short, with 6 bases between. CDR3 nucleotide sequence: TGTGCCAGCAGCTCTATTCCAGATACGCAGTATTTT. Encoded protein: CASSSIPDTQYF.

As regards this clonotype: This could be a read error, since a much larger clone is one nucleotide away. The chain carries TRBV7-6 and TRBJ2-2; D unresolved. Looked up from germline, CDR1 is SGHVS and CDR2 is FNYEAQ. The CDR3 totals 14 residues. The CDR3 loop is CVSSLDGPTGELFF. The CDR3, as DNA: TGTGTCAGCAGCTTAGATGGCCCCACCGGGGAGCTGTTTTTT.

The chain couples TRBV5-5 to TRBJ1-2, with unresolved D. The CDR3 runs to 17 residues. CDR1 and CDR2 from the germline V gene are SGHKS and YYEKEE (reference sequence). Trimming removed 3 bases at V and 0 bases at J, with 18 bases between. The CDR3 reads CASSSRFGGRANYGYTF. The CDR3 nucleotides read TGTGCCAGCAGCTCCCGGTTTGGCGGACGTGCTAACTATGGCTACACCTTC. Using reference TRBV5-5 and TRBJ1-2 for the parts outside the CDR3, the full variable domain is DAGVTQSPTHLIKTRGQQVTLRCSPISGHKSVSWYQQVLGQGPQFIFQYYEKEERGRGNFPDRFSARQFPNYSSELNVNALLLGDSALYLCASSSRFGGRANYGYTFGSGTRLTVV.

This clonotype has a handful of counts. The chain is built from TRBV5-6 and TRBJ2-7; D perhaps matches TRBD2 (6 bases). The CDR3 is 12 residues long. V lost 5 bases to trimming and J lost 2 bases, with 8 bases between them. The germline V gene has CDR1 SGHDT and CDR2 YYEEEE. The chain's CDR3 is CASRGGTYEQYF. The CDR3 DNA follows: TGTGCCAGCAGAGGAGGGACCTACGAGCAGTACTTC. Together with reference TRBV5-6 and TRBJ2-7, the CDR3 gives the full variable domain: DAGVTQSPTHLIKTRGQQVTLRCSPKSGHDTVSWYQQALGQGPQFIFQYYEEEERQRGNFPDRFSGHQFPNYSSELNVNALLLGDSALYLCASRGGTYEQYFGPGTRLTVT.